Included here is one T cell receptor (beta chain) sequence, with context. Newly diagnosed hyperthyroidism patients aged 18 to 65 years had disease lasting under 2 months. These data are taken from a study of T cells in Graves' hyperthyroidism and ophthalmopathy. The CDR3 sequence is 16 residues long. V was trimmed by 4 bases and J by 9 bases, leaving 25 bases between them. Germline V gene data show CDR1 as SGHDT and CDR2 as YYEEEE. Researchers took RNA transcripts and amplified the TCR beta CDR3 regions from them. Researchers ran a first-round RT-PCR on the TCR CDR3 using the HTBI primer set. TCRdb independently ran MiXCR on the multiplex PCR reads; one entry per CDR3 protein. The sample has roughly 570,000 distinct CDR3 sequences, 46% seen once; the top ten hold roughly 7.7%.

Input material: peripheral blood or thyroid tissue (not recorded which). The V gene is TRBV5-6, the J gene TRBJ2-5; D perhaps matches TRBD1 (5 bases). The sequence derives from a woman under 30 with Graves' hyperthyroidism. DNA of the CDR3: TGTGCCAGCAGCCGCACTGGCAGTTGGGGCAATCAGCCCCAGTACTTC. It translates to CASSRTGSWGNQPQYF.